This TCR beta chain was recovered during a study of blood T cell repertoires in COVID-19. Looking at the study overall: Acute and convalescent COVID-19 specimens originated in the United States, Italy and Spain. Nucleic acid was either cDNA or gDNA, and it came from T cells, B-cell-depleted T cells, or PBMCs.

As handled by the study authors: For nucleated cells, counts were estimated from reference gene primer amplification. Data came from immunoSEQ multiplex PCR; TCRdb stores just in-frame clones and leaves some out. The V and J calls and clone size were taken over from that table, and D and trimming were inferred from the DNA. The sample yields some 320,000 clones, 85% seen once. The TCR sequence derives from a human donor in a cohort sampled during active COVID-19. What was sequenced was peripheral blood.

CDR3 sequence reads: CASREGTQYF. DNA for the CDR3: TGTGCCAGCCGCGAGGGTACGCAGTATTTT. The rearrangement joins TRBV2 to TRBJ2-3, with a weak D call TRBD2 (5 bases). This CDR3 has 10 residues. The ends were cut back, 8 bases at V and 8 bases at J, with 8 bases in the middle. CDR1 and CDR2 from the germline V gene are SNHLY and FYNNEI.